This paragraph reports one T cell receptor beta chain. The sample is drawn from a study of blood T cell repertoires in COVID-19. Study overall: Donors in the United States, Italy and Spain gave samples during acute or convalescent COVID-19. PBMCs, B-cell-depleted T cells, or T cells were the source of the cDNA or gDNA that made up the material.

This CDR3 comprises 16 residues. Trimming took 5 bases from V and 2 from J, leaving 19 bases between them. Germline V CDR1 and CDR2: MNHEY, SVGEGT. Seattle's cohort entered during active infection and was followed longitudinally. Produced via immunoSEQ multiplex PCR; TCRdb's table is partial and in-frame only. The sample records over 450,000 clones, roughly nine tenths being singletons. The sequence was collected from a woman aged 50 to 60 with COVID-19, enrolled during active disease. The chain joins TRBV6-2 or TRBV6-3 to TRBJ2-7; tentatively, D is TRBD2 (8 bases). The sample taken for sequencing was peripheral blood. CDR3 loop: CASSRGLGGRAYEQYF. DNA of the CDR3: TGTGCCAGCAGTCGGGGACTAGGGGGCAGGGCCTACGAGCAGTACTTC.